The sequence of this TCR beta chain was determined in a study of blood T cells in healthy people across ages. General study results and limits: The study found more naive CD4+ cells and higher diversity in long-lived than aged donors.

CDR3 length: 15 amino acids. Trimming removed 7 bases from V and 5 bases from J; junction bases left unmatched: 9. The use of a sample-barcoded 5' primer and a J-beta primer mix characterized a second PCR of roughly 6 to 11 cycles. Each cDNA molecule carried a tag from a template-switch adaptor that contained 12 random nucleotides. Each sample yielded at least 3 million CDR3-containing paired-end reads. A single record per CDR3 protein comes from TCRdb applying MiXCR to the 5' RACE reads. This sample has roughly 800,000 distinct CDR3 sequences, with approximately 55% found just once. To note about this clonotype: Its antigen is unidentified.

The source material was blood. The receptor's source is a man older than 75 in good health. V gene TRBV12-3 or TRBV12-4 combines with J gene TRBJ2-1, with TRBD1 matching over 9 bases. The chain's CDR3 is CASTPWTGADNEQFF. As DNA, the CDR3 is TGTGCCAGCACCCCCTGGACAGGGGCGGACAATGAGCAGTTCTTC.